A selection of T cell receptor beta chains follows, all from one sample in a study of cytomegalovirus exposure and HLA in healthy donors. The protocol was immunoSEQ multiplex PCR, while the TCRdb copy is restricted to in-frame clones and leaves out a portion. The sample comprises 100,000 to 120,000 clones, 12% of which are singletons, and about a sixth rests with the top ten. The sequenced sample was PBMCs. The receptors were sampled from a middle-aged man in good health and CMV-seropositive. Both conserved end residues are part of each CDR3. Each record gives: V gene, clone size, J gene, CDR3 protein. Some rows mark clone size as missing; the rest say once, few, many or name a class of expanded clone.

TRBV5-5	few	TRBJ1-5	CASAWDSYNQPQHF
TRBV28	few	TRBJ1-5	CASSLSQPQHF
TRBV7-8	-	TRBJ1-1	CASSPRWEGGAQAEAFF
TRBV5-1	few	TRBJ2-1	CASSLQGGEQFF
TRBV6-1	few	TRBJ2-7	CASRLAGDLYEQYF
TRBV5-1	-	TRBJ2-3	CASSPAGADTQYF
TRBV19	-	TRBJ2-7	CASRGTGDYEQYF
TRBV30	few	TRBJ1-1	CAWSRTEAFF
TRBV6-5	-	TRBJ1-3	CASRRQGASGNTIYF
TRBV4-3	-	TRBJ2-5	CASSPGAGSDLQETQYF
TRBV9	few	TRBJ2-7	CASSLGSDLGSEQYF
TRBV10-2	-	TRBJ2-2	CASSTDYTGELFF
TRBV6-5	-	TRBJ2-7	CASSYSKYPGYEQYF
TRBV29-1	-	TRBJ2-5	CSSRLAGGPEQTQYF
TRBV9	-	TRBJ2-2	CASSAGQHNTGELFF
TRBV30	few	TRBJ1-3	CAWSGSSGNTIYF
TRBV7-2	-	TRBJ2-1	CASSLYSGISYNEQFF
TRBV5-1	-	TRBJ2-1	CASSGGLAAYNEQFF
TRBV5-8	-	TRBJ1-4	CASSHRGTGGEKLFF
TRBV19	-	TRBJ1-5	CASSMGQGQPQHF
TRBV4-1	few	TRBJ2-1	CASGGGSANYNEQFF
TRBV29-1	few	TRBJ2-1	CSGGHRDTPYNEQFF
TRBV29-1	-	TRBJ1-1	CSVSGDRGLAEAFF
TRBV11-2	few	TRBJ2-3	CASSLGAGTSRTDTQYF
TRBV9	few	TRBJ1-3	CASSVVGGPGNTIYF
TRBV6-5	-	TRBJ2-7	CASTGTASFHEQYF
TRBV19	-	TRBJ1-1	CASRGTANTEAFF
TRBV2	few	TRBJ2-7	CASSEGSWRSGYEQYF
TRBV10-1	few	TRBJ1-1	CASSEVSGVTEAFF
TRBV4-1	-	TRBJ2-7	CASSRNNGDSYEQYF
TRBV7-3	few	TRBJ1-1	CASRQGLNTEAFF
TRBV14	few	TRBJ1-2	CASSPGVLYGYTF